This T cell receptor (beta chain) was captured in a study of blood T cells in healthy people across ages (dated by TCRdb to about 2015). Regarding the study in general: In model experiments, roughly one uniquely barcoded TCR beta cDNA molecule per two T cells was captured by template switching. The study measured age-related changes in TCR beta repertoire diversity using deep sequencing normalized with unique cDNA molecular identifiers. Four age groups were formed from the donors: young (average about 17 years), middle-aged (more than 35), aged (roughly 59) and long-lived (about 80). To avoid experimental bias, donors of different ages were distributed randomly across sequencing lanes. For two donors (one aged 18 to 29 and one aged 80 or older), the study analyzed two additional independent replicas of 1 million unique cDNA reads from the same blood draw.

Concerning this clonotype itself: Its recognized antigen is unknown. No base-level quality is on record; no much larger clone is a single base apart.

General conclusions and limits of the study: Compared with the aged group, more naive CD4+ T cells, fewer expanded clones and increased TCR diversity were shown by the long-lived group, suggesting age selection. Total diversity estimates from one million sequenced T cells were considered lower bounds and underestimates. The CMV infection status of donors was not known, potentially confounding age-related changes in expanded clonotypes. Conclusive comparison of naive and antigen-experienced compartments was prevented by the profiling of bulk unsorted PBMCs. Observed TCR beta diversity per million T cells fell roughly linearly with age, and a significant reduction was already apparent by age around 40. Observed TCR beta diversity correlated strongly with the percentage of naive T cells measured by flow cytometry.

The receptor library was made with 5' RACE. TCRdb lists the instrument as Illumina HiSeq 2500. The second PCR ran for roughly 6 to 11 cycles and used a J-beta primer mix along with a sample-barcoded 5' primer. A template-switch 5' adaptor carrying 12 random nucleotides introduced a unique molecular identifier onto each TCR beta cDNA molecule. Each sample yielded at least 3 million CDR3-containing paired-end reads. All of the RNA was converted into first-strand cDNA using the Mint cDNA synthesis kit, with a TRBC-specific oligonucleotide serving as the primer. Following uracil-DNA glycosylase treatment, a first 18-cycle PCR with universal primers M1SS and BC2_uni_R was performed on all cDNA. In the paper's pipeline: For normalization, 1 million high-quality reads were randomly selected from each sample, with every read carrying a distinct molecular identifier. Instead of being binned into consensus sequences, reads with shared molecular identifiers were discarded. MiTCR, run with a Q25 quality threshold and the strictest error-elimination algorithm, handled CDR3 identification, clonotype clustering and error correction. A nonparametric unseen species model with Euler transformation was used to estimate lower-bound total TCR beta diversity. The public reads were run again by TCRdb, first through fastp at Q25 and then through MiXCR, and only productive beta chains were kept. Each entry is one CDR3 protein sequence, shown with its most common DNA and genes. The V and J calls here are based on TCRdb, not the publication. The sample yields some 1.5 million distinct CDR3 sequences; under 30% were counted once. The top ten clones comprise about 7.7% of the sample.

The roughly 37 donors, aged 6 to 90 years, were systemically healthy Caucasian individuals from Russia. Around 10 milliliters of peripheral blood were drawn from each donor into EDTA-treated Vacutainer tubes. Ficoll-Paque density-gradient centrifugation was used to isolate PBMCs, with at least 7 million per sample. Trizol reagent was used to extract total RNA from PBMCs, with at least 6 micrograms per sample. For every donor, an aliquot of PBMCs went through flow cytometry to measure the percentages of naive CD45RAhigh/CD27high T cells. The trim is 4 bases for V and 7 bases for J, with a gap of 16 bases between the germline ends. The germline V gene (reference sequence) specifies LGHDT as CDR1 and YNNKEL as CDR2. There are 15 amino acids in the CDR3, from cysteine to phenylalanine inclusive. This entry keeps only the CDR3 DNA: 45 bases, framed from base 1.

Source material: blood. The clonotype originates from a woman aged 25-40 years in good health. The sequence joins TRBV3-1 to TRBJ2-2; the D gene assignment is perhaps TRBD1 or TRBD2, with each matching 5 bases. The DNA sequence reads TGTGCCAGCAGCCCTTGGGACGTAGGGGTCGGGGAGCTGTTTTTT. Translated, it gives CASSPWDVGVGELFF. With the portions outside the CDR3 filled from the reference TRBV3-1 and TRBJ2-2 genes, the complete variable region becomes DTAVSQTPKYLVTQMGNDKSIKCEQNLGHDTMYWYKQDSKKFLKIMFSYNNKELIINETVPNRFSPKSPDKAHLNLHINSLELGDSAVYFCASSPWDVGVGELFFGEGSRLTVL.